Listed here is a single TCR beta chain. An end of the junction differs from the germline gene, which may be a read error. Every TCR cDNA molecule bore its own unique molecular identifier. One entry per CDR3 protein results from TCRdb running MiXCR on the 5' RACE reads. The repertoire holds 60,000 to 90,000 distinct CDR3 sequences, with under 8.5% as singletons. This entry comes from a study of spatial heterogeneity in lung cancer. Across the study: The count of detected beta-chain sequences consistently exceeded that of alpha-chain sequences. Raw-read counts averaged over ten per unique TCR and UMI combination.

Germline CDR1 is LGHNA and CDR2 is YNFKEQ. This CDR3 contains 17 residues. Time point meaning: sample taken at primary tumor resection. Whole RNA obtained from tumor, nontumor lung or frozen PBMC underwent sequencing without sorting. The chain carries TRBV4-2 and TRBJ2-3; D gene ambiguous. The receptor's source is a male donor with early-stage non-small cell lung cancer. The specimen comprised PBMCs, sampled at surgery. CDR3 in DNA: TGTGCCAGCAACCAAGAGGCCAGGCGAGTCGGCACAGATACGCAGTATTTT. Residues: CASNQEARRVGTDTQYF.